The clone carrying this T cell receptor (beta chain) was detected once. The CDR3 runs 16 residues. Germline V gene sequence: CDR1 LGHDT, CDR2 YNNKEL (reference sequence). Trimming took 6 bases from V and 8 from J; bases not matched to a gene: 12. These data belong to a study of blood T cell repertoires in COVID-19. On the study more broadly: COVID-19 samples collected from the United States, Italy and Spain covered acute and convalescent phases. From T cells, B-cell-depleted T cells, or PBMCs came the material, which was cDNA or gDNA.

Produced via immunoSEQ multiplex PCR; TCRdb's table is partial and in-frame only. This sample has around 400,000 clones; over 75% occur once, and the top ten carry over 2%. The source material was peripheral blood. The source of this sequence is a woman aged 55-70 years with COVID-19, enrolled during active disease. The rearrangement uses TRBV3-1 (or the pseudogene TRBV3-2) and TRBJ2-2; 10 positions match TRBD2. CDR3 region: CASSRASGGRPGELFF. The CDR3 region has the DNA TGTGCCAGCAGTCGAGCTAGCGGGGGACGCCCTGGGGAGCTGTTTTTT.